This TCR beta chain is drawn from a study of CD8+CD57+ T cells in acquired aplastic anemia. Whole-study results and caveats: In CD8+ cells, Simpson's diversity showed no significant difference between patients and controls. Overlap between patients and controls comprised twenty-nine CD8+ CDR3 sequences.

Sequencing was done on patients that had shown CD8+CD57+ cell expansion by flow cytometry. Severe acquired aplastic anemia was diagnosed in all patients. Prior therapy had not been administered to any patient at the time of blood sampling. TCR beta VDJ and CDR3 profiles were obtained from a genomic DNA template. In TCRdb, the reads were re-called with MiXCR into one record per CDR3 protein. The sample contains a few hundred thousand distinct CDR3 sequences, more than 25% of which appear only once. This clonotype was observed at least ten times. Its antigen is undetermined. Germline-derived CDR1 and CDR2 are SGHTA and FQGNSA. V was clipped by 2 bases and J by 2 bases, with 13 bases between them. The CDR3 length is 15 residues.

The sequence was collected from a human donor with aplastic anemia. The V gene is TRBV7-2, the J gene TRBJ2-7; D gene unclear. The specimen sequenced was sorted CD4+, CD8+, or CD8+CD57+ T cells (not recorded which) from PBMCs. The CDR3 coding sequence is TGTGCCAGCAGCTTAATGCGGACCCGACCCTACGAGCAGTACTTC. Encoded protein: CASSLMRTRPYEQYF.